The entry below gives a single TCR beta chain sequence along with its context. The sample comes from a study of blood T cell repertoires in COVID-19. Losses at the gene ends were 3 bases for V and 0 bases for J; bases not matched to a gene: 9. The CDR3 has 16 residues. Germline V lookup: CDR1 SGHRS, CDR2 YFSETQ. Clones were sequenced by immunoSEQ multiplex PCR, and TCRdb holds only the in-frame ones, with some missing. The table has approximately 90,000 clones, roughly 80% seen once; the top ten hold 40% to 60%. The sequence was obtained from a human donor in a cohort sampled during active COVID-19. The sequencing sample was made of peripheral blood. The V gene is TRBV5-1, the J gene TRBJ2-7, with TRBD1 matching 7 bases. CDR3 sequence: CASSSLGDSRSYEQYF. CDR3 nucleotide sequence: TGCGCCAGCAGCTCTTTGGGGGACAGTCGCTCCTACGAGCAGTACTTC.